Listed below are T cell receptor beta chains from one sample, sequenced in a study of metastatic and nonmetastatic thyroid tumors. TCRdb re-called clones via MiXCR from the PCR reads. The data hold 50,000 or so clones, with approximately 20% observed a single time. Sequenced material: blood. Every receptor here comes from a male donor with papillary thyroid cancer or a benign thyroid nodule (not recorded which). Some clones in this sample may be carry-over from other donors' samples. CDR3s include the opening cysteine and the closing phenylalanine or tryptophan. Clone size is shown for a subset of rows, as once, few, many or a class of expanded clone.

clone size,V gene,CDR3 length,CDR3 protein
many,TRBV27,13,CASSLSRDQPQHF
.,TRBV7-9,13,CASSYGGPYEQYF
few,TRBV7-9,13,CASSSGLAVKQYF
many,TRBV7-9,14,CASSRGVGSYEQYF
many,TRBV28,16,CASTKFRAGGADTQYF
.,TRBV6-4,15,CASSALSSGANVLTF
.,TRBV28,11,CASSLYREAFF
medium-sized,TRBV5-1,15,CASSPNTGDAYGYTF
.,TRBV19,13,CASSQGTSGELFF
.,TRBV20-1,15,CSARDRSVSNQPQHF
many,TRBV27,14,CASGLAADSYEQYF